Below, 12 T cell receptor beta chains from the same sample are listed, as sequenced in a study of blood T cell repertoires in COVID-19. Clones were read by immunoSEQ multiplex PCR, and TCRdb kept only the in-frame ones, dropping some. Here the sample spans about 100,000 clones, 79% being singletons. Sequencing used peripheral blood. All receptors derive from a woman aged 80 or over with active or convalescent COVID-19.

The chain recombines TRBV12-3 or TRBV12-4 with TRBJ2-1, with TRBD2 matching over 9 bases. The CDR3 length is 13 residues. With V trimmed by 3 bases and J by 9 bases, 3 bases remained unmatched. CDR3 nucleotides: TGTGCCAGCAGTTTCGGCGGGAGGGGTGAGCAGTTCTTC. It is translated as CASSFGGRGEQFF.

This clone was counted once. The J gene is TRBJ1-1, the V gene TRBV10-3, with a weak D call TRBD1 (6 bases). The V end was cut by 7 bases, the J end by 0 bases, with 15 bases between. CDR1 ENHRY and CDR2 SYGVKD come from the germline V gene. This CDR3 region has 15 residues. CDR3 in DNA: TGTGCCATCACTTCCAACACAGGGATGAACACTGAAGCTTTCTTT. This gives the protein CAITSNTGMNTEAFF.

The chain uses TRBV24-1 and TRBJ1-2; 7 nucleotides align to TRBD1. With 3 bases clipped from V and 8 bases from J, the junction kept 17 bases outside the gene matches. CDR3 length: 17 residues. The germline V gene has CDR1 KGHDR and CDR2 SFDVKD. CDR3 DNA: TGTGCCACCAGTGATGATACACCAGGGACAGCCTTCCGGGGCTACACCTTC. Amino acid sequence: CATSDDTPGTAFRGYTF.

J is TRBJ1-6 and V is TRBV9; D remains unclear. The length of the CDR3 is 14 residues. The V gene's germline CDR1 is SGDLS and CDR2 YYNGEE. Trimming pared 4 bases from V and 5 bases from J, leaving 10 bases between. The CDR3 loop is CASSSSVDNSPLHF. In DNA, the CDR3 is TGTGCCAGCAGCTCTTCAGTGGATAATTCACCCCTCCACTTT.

This clone has just one count. This rearrangement joins TRBV7-9 to TRBJ2-7; D gene ambiguous. Trimming removed 1 base from V and 6 bases from J, with 10 bases in between. Germline assignment: CDR1 SEHNR and CDR2 FQNEAQ (reference sequence). This CDR3 has 13 residues. As DNA, the CDR3 is TGTGCCAGCAGCTTAGGTCTCGGTCCCGAGCAGTACTTC. Amino acids: CASSLGLGPEQYF.

This clone was observed a few times. The J gene is TRBJ1-2, the V gene TRBV10-3; TRBD1 agrees at 7 bases. The V gene end was trimmed by 6 bases and the J gene end by 3 bases; junction bases not matched to a gene: 7. CDR1 and CDR2 (germline): ENHRY, SYGVKD. The CDR3 is 14 amino acids. This chain's CDR3 is CAIRGSRGDYGYTF. For the CDR3, the DNA is TGTGCCATCAGAGGAAGCAGGGGGGACTATGGCTACACCTTC.

CDR3 nucleotide sequence: TGTGCCAGCAGTCACTGGACAGACGAGCAGTACTTC. Translation: CASSHWTDEQYF. The rearrangement joins TRBV28 to TRBJ2-7, with a weak D call TRBD1 (6 bases). CDR1 MDHEN and CDR2 SYDVKM come from the germline V gene. The CDR3 loop spans 12 amino acids. Trimming took 5 bases from V and 5 from J, leaving 10 bases between them.

V and J are TRBV25-1 and TRBJ1-4; 9 positions match TRBD1. The germline CDR1 and CDR2 sequences are MGHDK and SYGVNS. V dropped 5 bases and J dropped 7; count of bases not matched to a gene: 2. The CDR3 has 13 residues. The DNA for the CDR3 is TGTGCCAGCAGTCGGACAGGGGTTGAAAAACTGTTTTTT. Translating it yields CASSRTGVEKLFF. The complete variable domain, with remaining parts taken from reference TRBV25-1 and TRBJ1-4, reads EADIYQTPRYLVIGTGKKITLECSQTMGHDKMYWYQQDPGMELHLIHYSYGVNSTEKGDLSSESTVSRIRTEHFPLTLESARPSHTSQYLCASSRTGVEKLFFGSGTQLSVL.

This clone has only a few counts. V gene TRBV4-3 combines with J gene TRBJ1-2, with a weak D call TRBD1 (6 bases). The V gene's germline CDR1 is LGHNA and CDR2 YSLEER. The V and J ends lost 0 bases and 4 bases respectively, with 9 bases between them. The CDR3 runs to 14 residues. CDR3 sequence (DNA): TGCGCCAGCAGCCAAGATGGGGGCCTCTATGGCTACACCTTC. Residues: CASSQDGGLYGYTF.

This clone was seen a single time. The V gene is TRBV28, the J gene TRBJ2-7, with 8 positions matching TRBD1. This CDR3 has 14 amino acids. Looked up from germline, CDR1 is MDHEN and CDR2 is SYDVKM. Trimming removed 3 bases from V and 2 bases from J; junction bases left unmatched: 3. This CDR3 reads CASSLGRGPYEQYF. The CDR3 nucleotides are TGTGCCAGCAGTTTGGGCAGGGGGCCCTACGAGCAGTACTTC.

This sequence joins TRBV28 and TRBJ2-5, with D possibly TRBD2 on 7 matching bases. Germline CDR1 MDHEN, CDR2 SYDVKM. The CDR3 runs to 13 residues. V was cut by 7 bases and J by 4 bases, with 13 bases left in between. The CDR3 loop reads CASKQGGRETQYF. The CDR3 bases are TGTGCCAGCAAACAGGGAGGGCGAGAGACCCAGTACTTC.

The CDR3: CASSVGISGNQPQHF. DNA of the CDR3: TGTGCCAGCAGCGTAGGGATCTCCGGGAATCAGCCCCAGCATTTT. This chain uses TRBV9 with TRBJ1-5, with no clear D. This CDR3 is built from 15 residues. Germline CDR1 SGDLS, CDR2 YYNGEE. V was pared by 0 bases and J by 4 bases, with 11 bases between. The variable domain in full, with the rest retrieved from reference TRBV9 and TRBJ1-5, is DSGVTQTPKHLITATGQRVTLRCSPRSGDLSVYWYQQSLDQGLQFLIQYYNGEERAKGNILERFSAQQFPDLHSELNLSSLELGDSALYFCASSVGISGNQPQHFGDGTRLSIL.